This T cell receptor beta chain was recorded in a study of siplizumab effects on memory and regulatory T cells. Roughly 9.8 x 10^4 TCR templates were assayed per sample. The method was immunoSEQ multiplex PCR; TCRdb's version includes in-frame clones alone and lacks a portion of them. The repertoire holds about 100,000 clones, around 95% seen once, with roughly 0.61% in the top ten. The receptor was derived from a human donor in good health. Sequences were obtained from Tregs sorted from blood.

The CDR3: CASSIPGTAYEQYF. CDR3 DNA sequence: TGTGCCAGTAGTATACCCGGGACCGCCTACGAGCAGTACTTC. This chain joins TRBV19 and TRBJ2-7; D assignment may be TRBD1 or TRBD2 (5 bases each). Trimming removed 2 bases from V and 2 bases from J, with 10 bases in between. Germline CDR1 LNHDA, CDR2 SQIVND (reference sequence). The CDR3 contains 14 residues.